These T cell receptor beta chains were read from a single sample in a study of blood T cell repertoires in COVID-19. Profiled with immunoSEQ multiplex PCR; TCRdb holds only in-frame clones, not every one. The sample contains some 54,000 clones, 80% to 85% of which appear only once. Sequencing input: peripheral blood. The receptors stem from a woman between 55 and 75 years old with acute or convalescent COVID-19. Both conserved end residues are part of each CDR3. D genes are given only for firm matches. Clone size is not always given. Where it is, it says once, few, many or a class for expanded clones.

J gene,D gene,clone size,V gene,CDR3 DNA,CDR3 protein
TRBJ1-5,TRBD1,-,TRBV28,TGTGCCAGCAGCTCCGGGACAGCTGTCGCCCAGCCCCAGCATTTT,CASSSGTAVAQPQHF
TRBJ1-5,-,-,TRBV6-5,TGTGCCAGCAGTTACGGCGGGGGGGGGCAGCCCCAGCATTTT,CASSYGGGGQPQHF
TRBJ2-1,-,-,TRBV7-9,TGTGCCAGCAGCTTGGCAGGGCGGAATGAGCAGTTCTTC,CASSLAGRNEQFF
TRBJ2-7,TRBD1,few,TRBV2,TGTGCCAGCAGTACTCGACAGGGCACAGGGACCTACGAGCAGTACTTC,CASSTRQGTGTYEQYF
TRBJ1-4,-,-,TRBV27,TGTGCCAGCAGTTTACACGCAGGGGCAACTAATGAAAAACTGTTTTTT,CASSLHAGATNEKLFF
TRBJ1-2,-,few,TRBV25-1,TGTGCCAGCAGTTCGGGGGGTTATGGCTACACCTTC,CASSSGGYGYTF
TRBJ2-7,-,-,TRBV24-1,TGTGCCACCAGTGACTTCCGCCGGGGGTCTCAGCAGTACTTC,CATSDFRRGSQQYF
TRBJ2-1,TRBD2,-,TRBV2,TGTGCCAGCAGTCCGATACTAGCGGGAGGTAGGAACGAGCAGTTCTTC,CASSPILAGGRNEQFF
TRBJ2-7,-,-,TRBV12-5,TGTGCTAGTGGCTTATCAGGGCGCGAGCAGTACTTC,CASGLSGREQYF
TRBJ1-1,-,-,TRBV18,TGTGCCAGCTCCAGAGGCAAAGGCACTGAAGCTTTCTTT,CASSRGKGTEAFF
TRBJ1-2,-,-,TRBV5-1,TGCGCCAGCAGCTTAGCAGGGGACCGTCTCTATGGCTACACCTTC,CASSLAGDRLYGYTF
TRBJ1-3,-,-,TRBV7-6,TGTGCCAGCAGCGTACAGGTACCCTCTGGAAACACCATATATTTT,CASSVQVPSGNTIYF